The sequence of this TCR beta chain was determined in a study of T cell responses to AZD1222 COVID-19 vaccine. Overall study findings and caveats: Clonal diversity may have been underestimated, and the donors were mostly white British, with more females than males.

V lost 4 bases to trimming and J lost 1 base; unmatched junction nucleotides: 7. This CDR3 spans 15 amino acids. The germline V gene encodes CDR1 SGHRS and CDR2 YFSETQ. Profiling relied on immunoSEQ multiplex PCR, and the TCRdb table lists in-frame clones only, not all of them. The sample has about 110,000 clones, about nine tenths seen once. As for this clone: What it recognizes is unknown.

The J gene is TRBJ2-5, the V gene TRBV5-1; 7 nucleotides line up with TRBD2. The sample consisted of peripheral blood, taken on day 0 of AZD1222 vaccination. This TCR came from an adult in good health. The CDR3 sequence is CASSPGLLLQETQYF. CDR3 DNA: TGCGCCAGCAGCCCGGGACTATTGCTCCAAGAGACCCAGTACTTC.